This T cell receptor beta chain was documented in a study of cytomegalovirus exposure and HLA in healthy donors. General study findings and limits: Among TCR beta chains, those listed as cytomegalovirus-associated numbered some 160. Available immune exposure information was restricted to CMV serostatus only. Across donors, most TCRs were seen rarely, yet some public ones were widespread. Association with HLA alleles at 0.05 false discovery rate was found for 15,000 to 20,000 TCR beta sequences in a later analysis.

PCR was performed using 60 Vbeta and 13 Jbeta primers. Profiling relied on immunoSEQ multiplex PCR, and the TCRdb table lists in-frame clones only, not all of them. This sample's clone table lists about 99,000 clones. Details on this clone: Its antigen is unidentified.

Sequencing was done on a sample of PBMCs. The origin of this receptor is a man aged 40-49 years in good health and CMV-seronegative.

CDR3 residues: CASSLGTSGDTQYF. Here the CDR3 DNA reads TGCGCCAGCAGCTTGGGGACTAGCGGAGATACGCAGTATTTT. The genes are TRBV5-1 and TRBJ2-3, with 10 bases matching TRBD2. The V and J ends lost 0 bases and 5 bases, in that order; junction bases with no gene match: 0. CDR1 is SGHRS, CDR2 YFSETQ, per germline. The CDR3 length is 14 residues.